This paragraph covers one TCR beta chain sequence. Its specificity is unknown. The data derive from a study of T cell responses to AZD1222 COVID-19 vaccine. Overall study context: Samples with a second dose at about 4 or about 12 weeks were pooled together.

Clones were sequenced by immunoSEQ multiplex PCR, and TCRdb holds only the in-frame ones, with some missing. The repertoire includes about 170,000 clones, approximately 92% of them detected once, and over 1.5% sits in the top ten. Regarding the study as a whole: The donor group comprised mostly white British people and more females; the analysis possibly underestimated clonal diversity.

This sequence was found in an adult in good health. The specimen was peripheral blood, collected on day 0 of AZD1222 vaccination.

The CDR3 region has the DNA TGTGCCAGCAGCATCTTACATGACAATGAGCAGTTCTTC. Encoded protein: CASSILHDNEQFF. The rearrangement links TRBV12-3 or TRBV12-4 to TRBJ2-1; the D is unclear. The CDR3 loop spans 13 amino acids. The V gene lost 6 bases and the J gene lost 5 bases, with 11 bases spanning the gap.